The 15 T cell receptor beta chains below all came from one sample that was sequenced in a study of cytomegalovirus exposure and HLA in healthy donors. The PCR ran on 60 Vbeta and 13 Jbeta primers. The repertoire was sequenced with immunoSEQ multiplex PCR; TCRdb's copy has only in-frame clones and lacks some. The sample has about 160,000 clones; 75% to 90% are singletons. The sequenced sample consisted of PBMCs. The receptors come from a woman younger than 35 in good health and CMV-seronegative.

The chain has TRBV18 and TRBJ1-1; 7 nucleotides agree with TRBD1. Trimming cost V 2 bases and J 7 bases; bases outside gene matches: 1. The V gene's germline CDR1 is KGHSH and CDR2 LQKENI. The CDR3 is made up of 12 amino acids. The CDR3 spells CASSPSGGEAFF. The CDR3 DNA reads TGTGCCAGCTCACCATCAGGGGGTGAAGCTTTCTTT.

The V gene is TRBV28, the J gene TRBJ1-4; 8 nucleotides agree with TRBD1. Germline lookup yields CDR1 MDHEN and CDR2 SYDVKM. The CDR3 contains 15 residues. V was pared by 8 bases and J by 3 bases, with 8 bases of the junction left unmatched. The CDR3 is CASGAGGASNEKLFF. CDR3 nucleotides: TGTGCCAGCGGAGCAGGGGGCGCGTCTAATGAAAAACTGTTTTTT.

CDR3: CASNTPPNYGYTF. As DNA, the CDR3 is TGTGCCAGTAATACACCGCCTAACTATGGCTACACCTTC. The chain recombines TRBV19 with TRBJ1-2; D uncertain. The CDR3 is 13 residues long. CDR1 and CDR2 (germline): LNHDA, SQIVND (reference sequence). V lost 7 bases and J 0 bases, leaving 9 bases between the germline ends.

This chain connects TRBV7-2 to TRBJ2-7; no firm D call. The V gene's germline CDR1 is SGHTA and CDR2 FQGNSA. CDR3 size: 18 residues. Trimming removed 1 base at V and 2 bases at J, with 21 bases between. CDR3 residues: CASSLGSPGRIITYEQYF. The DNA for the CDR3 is TGTGCCAGCAGCTTAGGGTCCCCCGGCAGGATTATAACCTACGAGCAGTACTTC.

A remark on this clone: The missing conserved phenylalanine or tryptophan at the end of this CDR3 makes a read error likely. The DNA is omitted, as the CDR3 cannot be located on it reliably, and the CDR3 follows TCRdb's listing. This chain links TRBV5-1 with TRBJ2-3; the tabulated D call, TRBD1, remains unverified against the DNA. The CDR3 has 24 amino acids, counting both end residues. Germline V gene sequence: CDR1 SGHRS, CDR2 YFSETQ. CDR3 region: CASSFRGRLSDTQYFGPGTRLRKN.

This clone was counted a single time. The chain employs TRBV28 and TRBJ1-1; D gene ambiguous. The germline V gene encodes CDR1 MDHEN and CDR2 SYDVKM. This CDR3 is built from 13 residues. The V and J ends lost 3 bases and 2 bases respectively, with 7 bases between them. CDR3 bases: TGTGCCAGCAGTTTGCACTCTAACACTGAAGCTTTCTTT. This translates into CASSLHSNTEAFF.

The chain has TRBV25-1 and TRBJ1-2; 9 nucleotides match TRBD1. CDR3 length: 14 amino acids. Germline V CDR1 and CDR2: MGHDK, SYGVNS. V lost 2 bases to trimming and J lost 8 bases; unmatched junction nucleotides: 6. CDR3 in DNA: TGTGCCAGCAGTGAACAACAGGGGGCGGGAGGCTACACCTTC. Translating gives CASSEQQGAGGYTF.

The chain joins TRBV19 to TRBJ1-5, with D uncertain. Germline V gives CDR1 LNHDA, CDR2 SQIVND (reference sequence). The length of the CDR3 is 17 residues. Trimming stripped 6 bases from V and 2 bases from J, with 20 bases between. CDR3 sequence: CASSWEGPLGGNQPQHF. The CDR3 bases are TGTGCCAGTAGCTGGGAGGGTCCTCTGGGTGGCAATCAGCCCCAGCATTTT.

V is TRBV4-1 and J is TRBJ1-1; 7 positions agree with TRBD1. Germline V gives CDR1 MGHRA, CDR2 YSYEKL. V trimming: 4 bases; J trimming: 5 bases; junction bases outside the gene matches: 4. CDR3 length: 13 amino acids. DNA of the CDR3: TGCGCCAGCAGCCGGCACAGGGGTACTGAAGCTTTCTTT. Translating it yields CASSRHRGTEAFF.

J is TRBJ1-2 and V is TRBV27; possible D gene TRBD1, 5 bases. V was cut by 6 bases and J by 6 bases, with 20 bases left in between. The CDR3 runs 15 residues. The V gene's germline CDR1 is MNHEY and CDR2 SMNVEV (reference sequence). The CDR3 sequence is CASRKTGDYLNGYTF. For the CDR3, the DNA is TGTGCCAGCAGGAAAACCGGGGACTACCTTAATGGCTACACCTTC.

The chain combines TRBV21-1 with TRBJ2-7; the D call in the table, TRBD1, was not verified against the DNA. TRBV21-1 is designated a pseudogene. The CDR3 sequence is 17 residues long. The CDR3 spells CASSKGAMTVALGEQYF. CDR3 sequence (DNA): TGTGCCAGCAGCAAAGGGGCTATGACAGTCGCTCTGGGGGAGCAGTACTTC.

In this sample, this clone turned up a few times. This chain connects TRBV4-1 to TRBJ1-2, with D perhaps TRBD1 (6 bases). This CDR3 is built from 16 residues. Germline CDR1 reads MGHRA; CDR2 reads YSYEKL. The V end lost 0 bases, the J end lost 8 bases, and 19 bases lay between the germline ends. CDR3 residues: CASSQDTGTGLRGYTF. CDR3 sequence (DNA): TGCGCCAGCAGCCAAGATACAGGGACGGGGCTCCGGGGCTACACCTTC.

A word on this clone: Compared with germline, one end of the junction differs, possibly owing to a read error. The DNA for the CDR3 is TGTTCCAGCAGCTCGGGACAGGGGGCTTTGTTCTATGGCTACACCTTC. It is translated as CSSSSGQGALFYGYTF. The chain carries TRBV7-9 and TRBJ1-2; 12 bases fit TRBD1. The germline V gene has CDR1 SEHNR and CDR2 FQNEAQ (reference sequence). The CDR3 length is 16 residues.

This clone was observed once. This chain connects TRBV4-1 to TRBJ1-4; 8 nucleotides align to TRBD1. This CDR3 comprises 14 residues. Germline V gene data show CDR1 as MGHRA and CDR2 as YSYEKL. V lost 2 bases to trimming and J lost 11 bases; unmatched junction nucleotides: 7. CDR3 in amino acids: CASSQQGAPGKLFF. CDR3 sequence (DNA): TGCGCCAGCAGCCAACAGGGGGCGCCGGGGAAACTGTTTTTT.

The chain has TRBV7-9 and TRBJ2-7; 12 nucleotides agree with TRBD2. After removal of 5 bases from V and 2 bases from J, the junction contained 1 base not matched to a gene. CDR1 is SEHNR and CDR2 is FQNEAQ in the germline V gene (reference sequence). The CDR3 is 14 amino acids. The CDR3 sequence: CASSPSGGAYEQYF. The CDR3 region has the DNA TGTGCCAGCAGCCCTAGCGGGGGGGCCTACGAGCAGTACTTC. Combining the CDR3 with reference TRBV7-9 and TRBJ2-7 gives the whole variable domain DTGVSQNPRHKITKRGQNVTFRCDPISEHNRLYWYRQTLGQGPEFLTYFQNEAQLEKSRLLSDRFSAERPKGSFSTLEIQRTEQGDSAMYLCASSPSGGAYEQYFGPGTRLTVT.